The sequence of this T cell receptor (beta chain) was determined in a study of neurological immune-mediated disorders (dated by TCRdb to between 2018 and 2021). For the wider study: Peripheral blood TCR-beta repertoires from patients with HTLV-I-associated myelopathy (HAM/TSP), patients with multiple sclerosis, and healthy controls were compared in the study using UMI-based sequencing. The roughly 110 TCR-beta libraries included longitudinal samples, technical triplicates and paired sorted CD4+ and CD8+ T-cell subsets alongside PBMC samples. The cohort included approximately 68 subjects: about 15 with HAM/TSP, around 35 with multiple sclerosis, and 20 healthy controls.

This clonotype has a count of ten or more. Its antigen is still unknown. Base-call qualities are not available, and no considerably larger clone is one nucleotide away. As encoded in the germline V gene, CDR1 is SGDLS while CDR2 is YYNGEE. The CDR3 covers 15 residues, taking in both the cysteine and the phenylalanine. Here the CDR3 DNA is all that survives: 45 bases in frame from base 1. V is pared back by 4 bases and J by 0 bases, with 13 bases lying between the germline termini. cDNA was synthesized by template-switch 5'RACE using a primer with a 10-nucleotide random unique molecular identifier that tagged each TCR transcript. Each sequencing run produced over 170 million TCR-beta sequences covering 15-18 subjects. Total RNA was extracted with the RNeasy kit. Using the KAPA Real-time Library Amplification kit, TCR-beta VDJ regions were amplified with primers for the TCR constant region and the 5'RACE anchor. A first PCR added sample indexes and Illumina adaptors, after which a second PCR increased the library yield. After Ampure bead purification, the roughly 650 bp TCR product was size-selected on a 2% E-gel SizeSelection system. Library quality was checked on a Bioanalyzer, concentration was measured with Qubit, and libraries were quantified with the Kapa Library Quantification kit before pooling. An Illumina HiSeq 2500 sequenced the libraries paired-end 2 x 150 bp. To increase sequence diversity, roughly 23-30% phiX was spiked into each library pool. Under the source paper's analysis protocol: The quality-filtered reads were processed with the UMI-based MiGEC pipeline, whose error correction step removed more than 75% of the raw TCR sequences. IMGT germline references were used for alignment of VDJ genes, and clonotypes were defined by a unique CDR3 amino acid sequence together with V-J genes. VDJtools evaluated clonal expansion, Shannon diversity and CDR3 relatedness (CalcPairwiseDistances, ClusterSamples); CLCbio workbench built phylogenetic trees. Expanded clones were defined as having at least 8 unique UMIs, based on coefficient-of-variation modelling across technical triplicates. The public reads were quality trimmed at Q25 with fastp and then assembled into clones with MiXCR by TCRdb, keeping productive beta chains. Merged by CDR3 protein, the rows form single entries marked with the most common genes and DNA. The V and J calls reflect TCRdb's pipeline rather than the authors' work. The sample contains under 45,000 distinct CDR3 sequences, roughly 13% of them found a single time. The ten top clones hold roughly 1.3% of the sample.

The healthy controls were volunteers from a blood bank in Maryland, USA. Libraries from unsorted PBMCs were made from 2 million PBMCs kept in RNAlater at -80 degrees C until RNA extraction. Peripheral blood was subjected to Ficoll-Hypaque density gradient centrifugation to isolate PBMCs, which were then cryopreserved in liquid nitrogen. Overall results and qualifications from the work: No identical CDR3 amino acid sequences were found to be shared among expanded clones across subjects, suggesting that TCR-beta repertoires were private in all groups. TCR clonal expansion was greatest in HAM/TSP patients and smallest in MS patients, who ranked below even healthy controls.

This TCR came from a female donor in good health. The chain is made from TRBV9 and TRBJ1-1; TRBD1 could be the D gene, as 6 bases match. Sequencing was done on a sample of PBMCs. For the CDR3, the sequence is CASSITGTLNTEAFF. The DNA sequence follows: TGTGCCAGCAGCATCACCGGGACACTGAACACTGAAGCTTTCTTT.